Shown below are 20 T cell receptor beta chains from a single sample sequenced in a study of tumor-infiltrating lymphocytes in primary liver carcinoma. With roughly 540 ng total RNA as template and a constant-region primer, TCR beta cDNA was made. Investigators got TCR beta libraries out of three nested multiplex PCR rounds, done with slightly modified ARM-PCR. Two initial PCR rounds of around 10 cycles each paired TRBV1-TRBV30 forward primers with a C-beta reverse primer. TCRdb used MiXCR to reprocess the multiplex PCR reads, holding one entry per CDR3 protein. The sample holds fewer than 350,000 distinct CDR3 sequences, approximately 64% seen once. Germline DNA was also extracted, with blood RNA taken from unsorted whole blood. The sample comprised peripheral blood. Receptors originate from a man in his forties or fifties with primary liver carcinoma and hepatitis B virus infection.

Remarks on this clonotype: Just one base apart from a much larger clone, this may be a read error. The chain carries TRBV6-5 and TRBJ1-5; 7 bases are a match to TRBD1. CDR1 is MNHEY, CDR2 SVGAGI, per germline. CDR3 length equals 16 residues. This CDR3 is CASSLIWQGVDQSQHF. CDR3 DNA sequence: TGTGCCAGCAGCCTGATATGGCAGGGGGTAGATCAGTCCCAGCATTTT.

The chain is built from TRBV28 and TRBJ2-7; D not certain. Germline V CDR1 and CDR2: MDHEN, SYDVKM. The CDR3 runs 12 residues. Deletions cut 7 bases from V and 5 bases from J, with 12 bases between. The CDR3 loop reads CASTQGHNEQYF. CDR3 nucleotide sequence: TGTGCCAGCACCCAAGGCCACAACGAGCAGTACTTC.

In its sample, this clonotype was seen once. A clone one base away is much larger, so this may be a read error. The chain joins TRBV7-9 to TRBJ2-2; D is perhaps TRBD2 (5 bases). Germline V gene sequence: CDR1 SEHNR, CDR2 FQNEAQ (reference sequence). This CDR3 comprises 13 residues. The CDR3 nucleotides read TGTGCCAGCAGCTTTGACTACACCTGGGAGCTGTTTTTT. Protein sequence: CASSFDYTWELFF. The whole variable domain, filled in from reference TRBV7-9 and TRBJ2-2, reads DTGVSQNPRHKITKRGQNVTFRCDPISEHNRLYWYRQTLGQGPEFLTYFQNEAQLEKSRLLSDRFSAERPKGSFSTLEIQRTEQGDSAMYLCASSFDYTWELFFGEGSRLTVL.

The chain uses TRBV10-3 and TRBJ2-7; possibly TRBD2 for D (5 bases). Germline lookup yields CDR1 ENHRY and CDR2 SYGVKD. The V end lost 4 bases, the J end lost 0 bases, and 25 bases lay between the germline ends. The CDR3 totals 19 residues. For the CDR3, the DNA is TGTGCCATCAGTGGCCACCGACTAACGGTTGATTATAGCTCCTACGAGCAGTACTTC. This encodes CAISGHRLTVDYSSYEQYF.

This chain uses TRBV5-1 with TRBJ2-3; 10 bases match TRBD2. The CDR3 runs 15 residues. V shed 3 bases and J 2 bases; nucleotides not matched to a gene: 3. Germline CDR1 reads SGHRS; CDR2 reads YFSETQ. The CDR3 protein is CASSSGTSDTDTQYF. The CDR3 nucleotides are TGCGCCAGCAGCTCCGGGACTAGCGACACAGATACGCAGTATTTT.

In this sample, this clonotype turned up a few times. With a much larger clone just one base away, this may be a read error. The CDR3 region has the DNA TGTGCCAGCAGCCAAGAACTAGCGGGCCTTTTTTGTATGCAGTATTTT. Amino acids: CASSQELAGLFCMQYF. The chain links TRBV4-2 to TRBJ2-3; 9 bases are a match to TRBD2. The CDR3 sequence is 16 residues long. J was trimmed by 11 bases and V by 0 bases; bases with no gene match: 12. Germline values: CDR1 LGHNA, CDR2 YNFKEQ.

Ten or more counts support this clonotype. The V and J genes are TRBV6-5 and TRBJ1-1, with TRBD1 identical over 10 bases. CDR3 size: 15 residues. The J segment lost 4 bases and the V segment lost 7 bases, leaving 9 bases of the junction unmatched. Germline CDR1 MNHEY, CDR2 SVGAGI. The CDR3 sequence: CASNRPGQGSTEAFF. The DNA of the CDR3 is TGTGCCAGCAATCGTCCGGGACAGGGGTCCACTGAAGCTTTCTTT.

Turning to this clonotype: Relative to the germline gene, one junction end is altered; a read error may explain this. The J gene is TRBJ2-1, the V gene TRBV11-2; a weak D match, TRBD2 (6 bases). The length of the CDR3 is 14 residues. The V gene's germline CDR1 is SGHAT and CDR2 FQNNGV. This CDR3 is CASSFGGPTDEQCF. The CDR3 nucleotides read TGTGCCAGCAGCTTCGGGGGACCAACTGATGAGCAGTGCTTC.

This clonotype showed up many times. The rearrangement uses TRBV5-5 and TRBJ2-5; D call uncertain. V was shortened by 3 bases and J by 2 bases, with 14 bases between the two germline ends. Germline V gene data show CDR1 as SGHKS and CDR2 as YYEKEE (reference sequence). The CDR3 runs 15 residues. CDR3 protein: CASSSYGPVQETQYF. CDR3 nucleotides: TGTGCCAGCAGCTCGTACGGACCAGTACAAGAGACCCAGTACTTC. Complete variable domain (other parts from reference TRBV5-5 and TRBJ2-5): DAGVTQSPTHLIKTRGQQVTLRCSPISGHKSVSWYQQVLGQGPQFIFQYYEKEERGRGNFPDRFSARQFPNYSSELNVNALLLGDSALYLCASSSYGPVQETQYFGPGTRLLVL.

Comment on this clonotype: One end of the junction does not line up with germline, which may come from a read error. The rearrangement uses TRBV6-1 and TRBJ1-5, with 8 bases lining up with TRBD1. Germline-derived CDR1 and CDR2 are MNHNS and SASEGT. The CDR3 has 15 amino acids. CDR3 loop: CPSSAQGASNQPQDF. DNA of the CDR3: TGTCCCAGCAGTGCCCAGGGGGCAAGCAATCAGCCCCAGGATTTT.

V usage is TRBV6-5 and J usage is TRBJ2-7; no firm D call. Germline CDR1 reads MNHEY; CDR2 reads SVGAGI. The CDR3 covers 13 residues. V shed 0 bases and J shed 6 bases, with 9 bases lying between them. As DNA, the CDR3 is TGTGCCAGCAGTTACTCCTACTTCCGCGAGCAGTACTTC. Protein sequence: CASSYSYFREQYF.

As for this clonotype: One end of the junction fails to match germline, which may point to a read error. The V call is TRBV12-3 or TRBV12-4, the J call TRBJ1-2; D is possibly TRBD1 (5 bases). The CDR3 totals 14 residues. The DNA for the CDR3 is TGTGTCAACAGTTTAGTGCAGGGTTTGTATGACTACACCTTC. It encodes CVNSLVQGLYDYTF.

This clonotype was observed many times. The rearrangement joins TRBV29-1 to TRBJ2-5; D gene unclear. V lost 2 bases and J 1 base, leaving 11 bases between the germline ends. The CDR3 length is 14 residues. Germline CDR1 is SQVTM and CDR2 is ANQGSEA. CDR3 sequence: CSVEFDLLQETQYF. As DNA, the CDR3 is TGCAGCGTTGAATTTGACCTTCTCCAAGAGACCCAGTACTTC.

The chain combines TRBV11-2 with TRBJ1-2; 7 positions agree with TRBD1. The CDR3 runs to 13 residues. The germline V gene encodes CDR1 SGHAT and CDR2 FQNNGV. V lost 11 bases and J lost 0; bases outside the gene matches: 6. CDR3: CACSRGTNYGYTF. The CDR3, as DNA: TGTGCCTGTTCCAGGGGGACTAACTATGGCTACACCTTC.

The chain employs TRBV19 and TRBJ1-5; D may be TRBD1 (6 bases). The CDR3 totals 16 residues. Germline-derived CDR1 and CDR2 are LNHDA and SQIVND (reference sequence). The germline V and J ends were trimmed by 5 bases and 0 bases, with 14 bases remaining between them. The CDR3 is CASSGRGLDSNQPQHF. The CDR3 nucleotides are TGTGCCAGTAGTGGCAGGGGACTTGATAGCAATCAGCCCCAGCATTTT. The complete variable domain, with remaining parts taken from reference TRBV19 and TRBJ1-5, reads DGGITQSPKYLFRKEGQNVTLSCEQNLNHDAMYWYRQDPGQGLRLIYYSQIVNDFQKGDIAEGYSVSREKKESFPLTVTSAQKNPTAFYLCASSGRGLDSNQPQHFGDGTRLSIL.

This clonotype appeared many times. This rearrangement joins TRBV11-2 to TRBJ2-2; D perhaps matches TRBD2 (7 bases). CDR3 length: 15 amino acids. Germline values: CDR1 SGHAT, CDR2 FQNNGV. The V end lost 6 bases, the J end lost 3 bases, and 14 bases lay between the germline ends. The CDR3 loop is CASSYKGGDTGELFF. The CDR3 region has the DNA TGTGCCAGCAGTTATAAGGGGGGGGACACCGGGGAGCTGTTTTTT. Drawing the rest from reference TRBV11-2 and TRBJ2-2, the complete variable domain is EAGVAQSPRYKIIEKRQSVAFWCNPISGHATLYWYQQILGQGPKLLIQFQNNGVVDDSQLPKDRFSAERLKGVDSTLKIQPAKLEDSAVYLCASSYKGGDTGELFFGEGSRLTVL.

This clonotype was found a few times. The chain combines TRBV5-1 with TRBJ2-7, with 8 nucleotides matching TRBD2. V lost 2 bases to trimming and J lost 6 bases; unmatched junction nucleotides: 7. In germline, CDR1 is SGHRS, CDR2 YFSETQ. The CDR3 runs 14 residues. The CDR3 region is CASSFGREGGEQYF. The CDR3 nucleotides are TGCGCCAGCAGCTTTGGTCGGGAGGGCGGCGAGCAGTACTTC.

About this clonotype itself: An end of the junction does not agree with germline; a read error may underlie this. This sequence joins TRBV29-1 and TRBJ1-1; D remains ambiguous. The CDR3 consists of 15 residues. Germline values: CDR1 SQVTM, CDR2 ANQGSEA. As DNA, the CDR3 is TGTAGCGTCGGCGCCCCGAGACTGACGAACACTGAAGCTTTCTTT. Its translation is CSVGAPRLTNTEAFF.

On this clonotype itself: A much more abundant neighbour one base away suggests this may be a read error. The chain uses TRBV6-6 and TRBJ1-2; D remains ambiguous. Germline V gives CDR1 MNHNY, CDR2 SVGAGI (reference sequence). This CDR3 spans 14 amino acids. The ends were cut back, 0 bases at V and 4 bases at J, with 9 bases in the middle. The DNA for the CDR3 is TGTGCCAGCAGTTACTCGAGTCCGATCTATGGCTACACCTTC. Protein product: CASSYSSPIYGYTF.

This clonotype was picked up many times. V is TRBV11-2 and J is TRBJ2-6; 9 bases match TRBD1. Unmatched junction bases numbered 6, after V lost 2 bases and J lost 1 base. The CDR3 is made up of 18 amino acids. Germline CDR1 and CDR2: SGHAT and FQNNGV. The CDR3 DNA is TGTGCCAGCAGCTTAAACAGGGGGCTCTTTTCTGGGGCCAACGTCCTGACTTTC. This encodes CASSLNRGLFSGANVLTF. The full variable domain, its missing parts supplied by reference TRBV11-2 and TRBJ2-6, is EAGVAQSPRYKIIEKRQSVAFWCNPISGHATLYWYQQILGQGPKLLIQFQNNGVVDDSQLPKDRFSAERLKGVDSTLKIQPAKLEDSAVYLCASSLNRGLFSGANVLTFGAGSRLTVL.